What follows are 6 T cell receptor beta chains derived from one specimen sequenced in a study of vaccination effects on CD4 cells after COVID-19. Method: immunoSEQ multiplex PCR; TCRdb's copy keeps in-frame clones and lacks some. This table has around 60,000 clones, around three quarters appearing once. These TCRs are of unknown antigen specificity. After expansion with viral peptide pools in the ViraFEST assay, antigen-specific CD4+ T cells were sequenced. CD4+ T cells were isolated after less than 13 days of culture. Two-dose vaccination with either BNT162b2 or mRNA-1273 was given to the participants. This specimen was CD4+ T cells from PBMCs cultured with HCoV-229E spike peptides, taken after COVID-19 vaccination. These receptors all stem from a human donor who received a COVID-19 vaccine.

This clone was seen only a few times. The chain has TRBV6-5 and TRBJ1-6; D is possibly TRBD1 (5 bases). The ends were cut back, 6 bases at V and 9 bases at J, with 18 bases in the middle. The germline V gene has CDR1 MNHEY and CDR2 SVGAGI. The CDR3 is made up of 15 amino acids. This CDR3 is CASSLVSGQGSPLHF. CDR3 DNA: TGTGCCAGCAGCCTGGTATCGGGGCAAGGTTCACCCCTCCACTTT.

The chain links TRBV13 to TRBJ2-7; no definite D call. CDR1 and CDR2 (germline): PRHDT, FYEKMQ (reference sequence). With 2 bases removed from V and 1 base from J, the gap between germline ends came to 3 bases. This CDR3 has 12 amino acids. CDR3 coding DNA: TGTGCCAGCAGCTTAATATCCTACGAGCAGTACGTC. Protein product: CASSLISYEQYV.

The chain links TRBV29-1 to TRBJ1-2; 7 nucleotides agree with TRBD1. J gave up 8 bases and V 7 bases, and 13 bases lay outside the gene matches. The CDR3 covers 13 residues. Germline V CDR1 and CDR2: SQVTM, ANQGSEA. CDR3 bases: TGCAGCGGATGTAGGACAGGTTATATGGGCTACACCTTC. It codes for CSGCRTGYMGYTF.

In this sample, this clone turned up once. The chain has TRBV6-5 and TRBJ2-5, with TRBD1 matching 7 bases. The CDR3 covers 14 residues. With V trimmed by 5 bases and J by 5 bases, 8 bases remained unmatched. Germline-derived CDR1 and CDR2 are MNHEY and SVGAGI. This CDR3 is CASSHGTAEETQYF. CDR3 nucleotide sequence: TGTGCCAGCAGTCACGGGACAGCTGAGGAGACCCAGTACTTC.

This rearrangement joins TRBV6-1 to TRBJ2-6; D uncertain. The germline CDR1 and CDR2 sequences are MNHNS and SASEGT. V gave up 2 bases and J gave up 0 bases, with 11 bases separating them. The CDR3 has 17 amino acids. Here the CDR3 reads CASSERAMSSGANVLTF. CDR3 coding DNA: TGTGCCAGCAGTGAAAGAGCGATGAGCTCTGGGGCCAACGTCCTGACTTTC.

The chain employs TRBV18 and TRBJ2-4, with D possibly being TRBD1 (6 bases). CDR3 length: 16 residues. Germline assignment: CDR1 KGHSH and CDR2 LQKENI. Deletions cut 3 bases from V and 2 bases from J, with 14 bases between. The CDR3 DNA is TGTGCCAGCTCACCCGAACAAGGACAGACCAAAAACATTCAGTACTTC. This encodes CASSPEQGQTKNIQYF.